Shown below are 5 T cell receptor beta chains from a single sample sequenced in a study of T cell changes during pregnancy in multiple sclerosis. TCRdb's copy holds only in-frame clones and misses some; the assay was immunoSEQ multiplex PCR. The table shows roughly 50,000 clones, with about nine tenths occurring only once. Sample: peripheral blood, taken after pregnancy. These receptors all stem from a female donor in good health, enrolled as a control in a pregnancy study.

This chain joins TRBV7-2 and TRBJ1-2, with 7 bases lining up with TRBD1. Germline V gene lookup returns CDR1 SGHTA and CDR2 FQGNSA. Germline trimming cut 4 bases from V and 7 bases from J; bases unmatched to any gene: 3. The CDR3 length is 12 residues. In nucleotides, the CDR3 is TGTGCCAGCAGCTCGACAGGGTCTGGCTACACCTTC. This encodes CASSSTGSGYTF.

V gene TRBV7-8 combines with J gene TRBJ1-1; no clear D gene. Germline V gene lookup returns CDR1 SGHVS and CDR2 FQNEAQ. The length of the CDR3 is 13 residues. V lost 1 base, J lost 7 bases, and 10 bases lay in between. The DNA for the CDR3 is TGTGCCAGCAGCTTAGTGTCCCCCGGTGAAGCTTTCTTT. Its protein is CASSLVSPGEAFF.

This clone came up a few times. The chain joins TRBV6-6 to TRBJ1-2; 11 bases are a match to TRBD1. V lost 6 bases to trimming and J lost 4 bases; unmatched junction nucleotides: 4. Per germline, CDR1 MNHNY and CDR2 SVGAGI (reference sequence). The CDR3 spans 14 residues. The CDR3 region is CASRTGTGGYGYTF. CDR3 coding DNA: TGTGCCAGCAGGACCGGGACAGGGGGCTATGGCTACACCTTC.

This chain uses TRBV5-6 with TRBJ1-1, with 8 nucleotides matching TRBD1. The CDR3 has 14 residues. J lost 0 bases, V lost 4 bases, and 2 bases had no gene match. The germline V gene encodes CDR1 SGHDT and CDR2 YYEEEE. CDR3 DNA: TGTGCCAGCAGCAAGGGACAGGTGAACACTGAAGCTTTCTTT. The encoded protein is CASSKGQVNTEAFF. The whole variable domain, filled in from reference TRBV5-6 and TRBJ1-1, reads DAGVTQSPTHLIKTRGQQVTLRCSPKSGHDTVSWYQQALGQGPQFIFQYYEEEERQRGNFPDRFSGHQFPNYSSELNVNALLLGDSALYLCASSKGQVNTEAFFGQGTRLTVV.

The chain employs TRBV2 and TRBJ2-7; a weak D match, TRBD1 (6 bases). The germline gives CDR1 SNHLY, CDR2 FYNNEI. Trimming stripped 5 bases from V and 4 bases from J, with 18 bases between. The CDR3 sequence is 15 residues long. The CDR3, as DNA: TGTGCCAGCAGTACAACGGGGACACCTGCTTACGAGCAGTACTTC. Amino acid sequence: CASSTTGTPAYEQYF.